This is a list of T cell receptor beta chains from one sample in a study of regulatory T cells in long-lasting Graves disease. TCRdb used MiXCR to reprocess the multiplex PCR reads, holding one entry per CDR3 protein. This sample has hundreds of thousands of distinct CDR3 sequences, with 25% to 35% found just once. This material consisted of peripheral blood mononuclear cells (PBMCs), taken when the disease was refractory, from a patient treated with antithyroid drugs. The receptor source for this set is a female donor with Graves disease. Both conserved end residues are trimmed from each CDR3.

v_call: TRBV6-5; cdr3_length: 12; cdr3_aa: ASSLGIANSPLH
v_call: TRBV7-2; cdr3_length: 11; cdr3_aa: ASSADRGTGYT
v_call: TRBV5-1; cdr3_length: 12; cdr3_aa: ASSLFLRADEAF
v_call: TRBV18; cdr3_length: 13; cdr3_aa: ASSPGQTMNTEAF
v_call: TRBV4-2; cdr3_length: 13; cdr3_aa: ASSGTGSGANVLT
v_call: TRBV12-3/TRBV12-4; cdr3_length: 13; cdr3_aa: ASSLGLAGTYEQY
v_call: TRBV3-1; cdr3_length: 12; cdr3_aa: TSSSGTGIEKLF
v_call: TRBV2; cdr3_length: 12; cdr3_aa: ASTKTGGDTEAF
v_call: TRBV6-1; cdr3_length: 14; cdr3_aa: ASTFSMGTYTGELF
v_call: TRBV6-1; cdr3_length: 13; cdr3_aa: ASRGAGGRTGELF
v_call: TRBV29-1; cdr3_length: 13; cdr3_aa: SVDPAAVGNYGYT
v_call: TRBV11-2; cdr3_length: 13; cdr3_aa: ASSNSHGFLETQY
v_call: TRBV6-1; cdr3_length: 12; cdr3_aa: ASKDWENTGELF
v_call: TRBV20-1; cdr3_length: 10; cdr3_aa: SASGSAYEQY
v_call: TRBV6-2/TRBV6-3; cdr3_length: 13; cdr3_aa: ASSGRGGSYTEAF
v_call: TRBV27; cdr3_length: 13; cdr3_aa: ASSLSPGATYEQY
v_call: TRBV11-2; cdr3_length: 13; cdr3_aa: ASSLLPGSNQPQH
v_call: TRBV7-6; cdr3_length: 11; cdr3_aa: ASSMDLVKGYT
v_call: TRBV6-1; cdr3_length: 11; cdr3_aa: ASTDRVSGELF
v_call: TRBV20-1; cdr3_length: 12; cdr3_aa: SASRGDPGNTIY
v_call: TRBV15; cdr3_length: 12; cdr3_aa: ATSRVRDTYGYT
v_call: TRBV29-1; cdr3_length: 11; cdr3_aa: SVVREGGREAF
v_call: TRBV15; cdr3_length: 12; cdr3_aa: ATSRGGVTGELF
v_call: TRBV6-5; cdr3_length: 15; cdr3_aa: ASSYSKRAGGFYEQY
v_call: TRBV6-2/TRBV6-3; cdr3_length: 12; cdr3_aa: ASSDGTEGEKLF
v_call: TRBV7-9; cdr3_length: 11; cdr3_aa: ASSLGDGYEQY
v_call: TRBV28; cdr3_length: 11; cdr3_aa: ASRDRGNSPLH
v_call: TRBV27; cdr3_length: 14; cdr3_aa: ASSLSWISLTDTQY
v_call: TRBV5-1; cdr3_length: 14; cdr3_aa: ASSLGDRGSDQPQH
v_call: TRBV20-1; cdr3_length: 13; cdr3_aa: SARDLGLAGNEQY
v_call: TRBV5-1; cdr3_length: 13; cdr3_aa: ASSPGRLSNTEAF
v_call: TRBV19; cdr3_length: 12; cdr3_aa: ASSPRQPGETQY
v_call: TRBV6-5; cdr3_length: 14; cdr3_aa: ASRYRGDVSYNEQF
v_call: TRBV12-3/TRBV12-4; cdr3_length: 13; cdr3_aa: ASTVQGAVGNTIY
v_call: TRBV6-5; cdr3_length: 10; cdr3_aa: ASSYEGDEQY
v_call: TRBV28; cdr3_length: 17; cdr3_aa: ASSEVSTYFSSVNTEAF
v_call: TRBV6-1; cdr3_length: 10; cdr3_aa: ASSRQGKVYT
v_call: TRBV30; cdr3_length: 10; cdr3_aa: AWSPRATEAF
v_call: TRBV27; cdr3_length: 13; cdr3_aa: ASGSLDGMNSPLH
v_call: TRBV24-1; cdr3_length: 10; cdr3_aa: ATSNYTGELF
v_call: TRBV6-5; cdr3_length: 13; cdr3_aa: ASSYLDIPNEKLF
v_call: TRBV7-9; cdr3_length: 12; cdr3_aa: ASSHQGYQETQY
v_call: TRBV28; cdr3_length: 12; cdr3_aa: ASSLGTGRYGYT
v_call: TRBV29-1; cdr3_length: 15; cdr3_aa: SVEERAPSGRAEGQY
v_call: TRBV9; cdr3_length: 12; cdr3_aa: ASSVDGGGPEAF